A selection of T cell receptor beta chains follows, all from one sample in a study of response to subunit inactivated influenza vaccine. TCRdb called the RT-PCR reads again in MiXCR, with one record for every CDR3 protein. The sample includes around 520,000 distinct CDR3 sequences, about 12% of them seen just once. The sequencing here drew on PBMCs from blood, taken on the day of vaccination. These receptors all come from a man in his fifties or sixties who received an inactivated influenza vaccine. Each CDR3 is given with its conserved first and last residue. A D gene is named only where the DNA matches it firmly. Only part of the rows carry a size: once, few, many, or a class if the clone is expanded.

>TRBJ2-7|TRBV11-2|.|.
TGTGCCAGCAGCTTAGATCCCTTAGCGGATACCGAGCAGTACTTC
CASSLDPLADTEQYF
>TRBJ2-1|TRBV14|.|.
TGTGCCAGCAGCCAAGCCAAGATCCGGGTTAGGAGTAGGGTATACAATGAGCAGTTCTTC
CASSQAKIRVRSRVYNEQFF
>TRBJ2-1|TRBV12-3/TRBV12-4|.|.
TGTGCCAGCAGTCCCCTCCTAATGGAAGATGAGCAGTTCTTC
CASSPLLMEDEQFF
>TRBJ1-1|TRBV12-3/TRBV12-4|.|.
TGTGCCAGCACCCTGTCCGTCAGTCACACTGAAGCTTTCTTT
CASTLSVSHTEAFF
>TRBJ1-1|TRBV12-3/TRBV12-4|many|.
TGTGCCAGCAGTCCTTGGACAGCGAACACTGAAGCTTTCTTT
CASSPWTANTEAFF
>TRBJ2-1|TRBV6-5|many|.
TGTGCCAGCAGTTACTCTTCAGAGGAGAGCTCCTACAATGAGCAGTTCTTC
CASSYSSEESSYNEQFF
>TRBJ1-2|TRBV7-2|few|TRBD1
TGTGCCAGCAGCGCCACCTCCGGGACAGGGGGAGGCTACACCTTC
CASSATSGTGGGYTF
>TRBJ1-1|TRBV18|.|TRBD1
TGTGCCAGCTCACCACGCCGGGACAGGCCAATGAACACTGAAGCTTTCTTT
CASSPRRDRPMNTEAFF
>TRBJ2-1|TRBV7-6|few|.
TGTGCCAGCAGCCAACCTAGCGTTAGGAATGAGCAGTTCTTC
CASSQPSVRNEQFF
>TRBJ2-4|TRBV4-3|many|TRBD1
TGCGCCAGCAGCCAACAACCGGGACAGGGGATGGAGGCCAAAAACATTCAGTACTTC
CASSQQPGQGMEAKNIQYF
>TRBJ2-7|TRBV10-3|few|.
TGTGCCATCACCAACGGGGTTGGGGAGCAGTACTTC
CAITNGVGEQYF
>TRBJ2-3|TRBV6-1|few|TRBD2
TGTGCCAGCAGCCGTGAGCCGGGGGGAAGGAGGCTCACAGATACGCAGTATTTT
CASSREPGGRRLTDTQYF
>TRBJ1-6|TRBV11-2|.|TRBD1
TGTGCCAGCAGCTTGAACACGGGACAGGGGTTGCCCCTCCACTTT
CASSLNTGQGLPLHF
>TRBJ2-3|TRBV3-1|few|.
TGTGCCAGCAGCTCCGGGCCCTACACAGATACGCAGTATTTT
CASSSGPYTDTQYF
>TRBJ2-1|TRBV12-3/TRBV12-4|many|.
TGTGCCAGCAGTCAACGACCCGACAATGAGCAGTTCTTC
CASSQRPDNEQFF
>TRBJ2-7|TRBV4-3|few|.
TGCGCCAGCAGCCAAGATCGAAGTTTAGGATACGAGCAGTACTTC
CASSQDRSLGYEQYF
>TRBJ2-7|TRBV12-3/TRBV12-4|many|.
TGTGCCAGCAGTTTAGGGGGACCCTACGAGCAGTACTTC
CASSLGGPYEQYF
>TRBJ2-7|TRBV20-1|.|TRBD2
TGCAGTGCTAGAGGTGGACTAGCGGGAGGGTACGAGCAGTACTTC
CSARGGLAGGYEQYF
>TRBJ2-7|TRBV20-1|.|TRBD1
TGCAGTGCTAGGGCCCCGGGACAGGGCTCCGAGCAGTACTTC
CSARAPGQGSEQYF
>TRBJ2-1|TRBV12-3/TRBV12-4|few|TRBD1
TGTGCCAGCAGTAACAACGCCGGGACAGGAAAAAGTGAGCAGTTCTTC
CASSNNAGTGKSEQFF
>TRBJ2-3|TRBV30|.|.
TGTGCCTGGAGTGTAGGGCTCGCAGGGTCAGATACGCAGTATTTT
CAWSVGLAGSDTQYF
>TRBJ2-6|TRBV11-2|many|.
TGTGCCAGCAGCAGGCAGACAGGCCCGGGATCTGGGGCCAACGTCCTGACTTTC
CASSRQTGPGSGANVLTF
>TRBJ2-1|TRBV11-1|once|.
TGTGCCAGCAGCACAGACAATGAGCAGTTCTTC
CASSTDNEQFF
>TRBJ1-1|TRBV29-1|.|.
TGCAGCGTGGGGGACGCCTGGTCCCCGAACACTGAAGCTTTCTTT
CSVGDAWSPNTEAFF
>TRBJ2-3|TRBV20-1|few|TRBD2
TGCAGTGCTAGAGGCTCGAAGCGGGGGGCCACAGATACGCAGTATTTT
CSARGSKRGATDTQYF
>TRBJ1-2|TRBV11-2|few|.
TGTGCCAGCAGCTTAGTGAGTGGGGAGTATGGCTACACCTTC
CASSLVSGEYGYTF
>TRBJ2-2|TRBV10-3|.|.
TGTGCCACGACGCCCCTCACGGGTGAAACCGGGGAGCTGTTTTTT
CATTPLTGETGELFF